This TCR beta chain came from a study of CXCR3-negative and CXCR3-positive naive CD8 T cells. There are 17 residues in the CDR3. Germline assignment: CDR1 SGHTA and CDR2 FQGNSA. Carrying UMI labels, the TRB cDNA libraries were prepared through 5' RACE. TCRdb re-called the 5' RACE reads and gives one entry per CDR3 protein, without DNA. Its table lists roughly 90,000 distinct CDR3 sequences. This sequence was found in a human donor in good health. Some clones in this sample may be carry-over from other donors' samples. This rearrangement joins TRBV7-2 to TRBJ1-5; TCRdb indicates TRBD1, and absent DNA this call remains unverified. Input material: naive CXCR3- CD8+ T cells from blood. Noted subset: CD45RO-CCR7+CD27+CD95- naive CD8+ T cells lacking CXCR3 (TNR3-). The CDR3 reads CASSFPPGQEVLGPQHF.